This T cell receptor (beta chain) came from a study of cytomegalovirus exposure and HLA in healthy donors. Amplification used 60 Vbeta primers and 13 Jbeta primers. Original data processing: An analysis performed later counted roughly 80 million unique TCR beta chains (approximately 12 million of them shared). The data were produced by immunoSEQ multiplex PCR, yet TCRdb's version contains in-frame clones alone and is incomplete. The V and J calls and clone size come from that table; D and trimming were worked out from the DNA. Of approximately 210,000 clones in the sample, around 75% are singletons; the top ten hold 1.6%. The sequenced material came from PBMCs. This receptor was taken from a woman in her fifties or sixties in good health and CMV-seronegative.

The CDR3 DNA sequence: TGTGCCAGCAGCGTCTTTATGGACAGGGCTATCGGTGGCTACACCTTC. It codes for CASSVFMDRAIGGYTF. J is TRBJ1-2 and V is TRBV5-4; 8 bases fit TRBD1. CDR1 is SGHNT, CDR2 YYREEE, per germline (reference sequence). V lost 4 bases and J lost 7; bases outside the gene matches: 15. The CDR3 is 16 residues long.